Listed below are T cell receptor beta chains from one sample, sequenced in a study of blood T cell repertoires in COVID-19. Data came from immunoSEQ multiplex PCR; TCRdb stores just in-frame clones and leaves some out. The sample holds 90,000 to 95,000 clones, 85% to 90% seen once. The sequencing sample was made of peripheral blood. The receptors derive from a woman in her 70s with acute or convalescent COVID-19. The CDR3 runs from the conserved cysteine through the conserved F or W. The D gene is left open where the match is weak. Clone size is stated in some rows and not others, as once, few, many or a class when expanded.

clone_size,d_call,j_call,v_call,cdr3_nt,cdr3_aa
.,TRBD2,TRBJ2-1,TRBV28,TGTGCCAGCAGTTTTGGGCTAGCGGCTCCCGGGAGCTCCTACAATGAGCAGTTCTTC,CASSFGLAAPGSSYNEQFF
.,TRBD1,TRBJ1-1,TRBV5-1,TGCGCCAGCGGCAGACAGGGGGCGAGGGCTGACACTGAAGCTTTCTTT,CASGRQGARADTEAFF
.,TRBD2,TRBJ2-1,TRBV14,TGTGCCAGCAGCCAAGTTGTGTCTAGCGGTCATACCTTCTCCTACAATGAGCAGTTCTTC,CASSQVVSSGHTFSYNEQFF
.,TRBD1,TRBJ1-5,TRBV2,TGTGCCAGCAGCGAAATGACAGGGGGCAATCAGCCCCAGCATTTT,CASSEMTGGNQPQHF
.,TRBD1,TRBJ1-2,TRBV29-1,TGCAGCGTTGACCACAGGGGGCCTCGGGGCTACACCTTC,CSVDHRGPRGYTF
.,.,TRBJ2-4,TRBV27,TGTGCCAGCAGTCCGGGACTCAACTACAAAAACATTCAGTACTTC,CASSPGLNYKNIQYF
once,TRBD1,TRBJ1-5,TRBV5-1,TGCGCCAGCATCCTAGACAGGGGCAATCAGCCCCAGCATTTT,CASILDRGNQPQHF
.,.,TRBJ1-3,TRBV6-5,TGTGCCAGCAGACAGGAAGGAGGAAACACCATATATTTT,CASRQEGGNTIYF
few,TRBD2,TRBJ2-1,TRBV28,TGTGCCAGCAGTTCCCCCGTCGGTCCTAGCGGGACGTTCTTC,CASSSPVGPSGTFF
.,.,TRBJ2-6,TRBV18,TGTGCCAGCTCACCACAAGGACAGCAAACTGGGGCCAACGTCCTGACTTTC,CASSPQGQQTGANVLTF
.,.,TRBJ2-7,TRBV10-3,TGTGCCATCAGTGAGTACCAGGAGCAGTACTTC,CAISEYQEQYF
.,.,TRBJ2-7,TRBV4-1,TGCGCCAGCAGCCAATTCGGGTCTAGGGAGCAGTACTTC,CASSQFGSREQYF
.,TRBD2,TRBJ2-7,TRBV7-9,TGTGCCAGCGTGCGGGACTACCCCTACGAGCAGTACTTC,CASVRDYPYEQYF
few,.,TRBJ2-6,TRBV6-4,TGTGCCAGCAGTAGAGAATCTGGGGCCAACGTCCTGACTTTC,CASSRESGANVLTF
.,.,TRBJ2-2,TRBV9,TGTGCCAGCAGCATACAGGGTACATCATCCGGGGAGCTGTTTTTT,CASSIQGTSSGELFF
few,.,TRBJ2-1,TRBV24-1,TGTGCCACCAGTACGGGGAATGAGCAGTTCTTC,CATSTGNEQFF
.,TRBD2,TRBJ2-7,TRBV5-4,TGTGCCAGCAGCTTGGCGGGGGGGAGTACCTACGAGCAGTACTTC,CASSLAGGSTYEQYF
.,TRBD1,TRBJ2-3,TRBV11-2,TGTGCCAGCAGCAAAGGGACAGTCCCTCACACAGATACGCAGTATTTT,CASSKGTVPHTDTQYF
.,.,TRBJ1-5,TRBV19,TGTGCCAGTAGTATTTCCGCGATTAGCAATCAGCCCCAGCATTTT,CASSISAISNQPQHF
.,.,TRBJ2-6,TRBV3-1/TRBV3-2,TGTGCCAGCAGCCAAGGACGGCAGGCCTCTGGGGCCAACGTCCTGACTTTC,CASSQGRQASGANVLTF
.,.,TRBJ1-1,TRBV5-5,TGTGCCAGCAGCTTGGGTCACAGGATCGGGAACACTGAAGCTTTCTTT,CASSLGHRIGNTEAFF
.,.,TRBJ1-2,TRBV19,TGTGCCAGTAGTATAACGGAGAACTATGGCTACACCTTC,CASSITENYGYTF
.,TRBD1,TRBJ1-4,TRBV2,TGTGCCAGCAGGGGGGACAGGGGGATTGAAAAACTGTTTTTT,CASRGDRGIEKLFF
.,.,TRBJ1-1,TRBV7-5,TGTGTCAGAAGCTCCCCCATCGGAGGACAGTATATGAACACTGAAGCTTTCTTT,CVRSSPIGGQYMNTEAFF
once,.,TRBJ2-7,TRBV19,TGTGCCAGTAACCCTCGGGGGGCTGCGGACGAGCAGTACTTC,CASNPRGAADEQYF
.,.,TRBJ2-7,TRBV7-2,TGTGCCAGCAGCTCCCATTTGGGGGGAGGTACCTACGAGCAGTACTTC,CASSSHLGGGTYEQYF
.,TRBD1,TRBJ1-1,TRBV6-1,TGTGCCAGCAGTGACCGGGACAGGACTGAAGCTTTCTTT,CASSDRDRTEAFF
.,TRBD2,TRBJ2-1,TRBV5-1,TGCGCCAGCAGCGAAACTCTAGCGGGGGATTACAATGAGCAGTTCTTC,CASSETLAGDYNEQFF
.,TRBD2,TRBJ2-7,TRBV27,TGTGCCAGCAGTCGCTGGACTAGCGGGAGGGCCGGATACGAGCAGTACTTC,CASSRWTSGRAGYEQYF
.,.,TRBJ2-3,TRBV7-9,TGTGCCAGCAGCTTAGTCCGGACAGACCGCACAGATACGCAGTATTTT,CASSLVRTDRTDTQYF
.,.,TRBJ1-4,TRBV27,TGTGCCAGCAGTTCAACAGGGATAAATATGAATGAAAAACTGTTTTTT,CASSSTGINMNEKLFF
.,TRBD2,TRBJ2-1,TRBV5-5,TGTGCCAGCACCACCGGGCGGGGGGAATACAATGAGCAGTTCTTC,CASTTGRGEYNEQFF
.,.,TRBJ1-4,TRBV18,TGTGCCAGCTCAAGACAGGACCTCGAAAAACTGTTTTTT,CASSRQDLEKLFF
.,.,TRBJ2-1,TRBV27,TGTGCCAGCAGTTTAACCGGGACTGTATCCTACAATGAGCAGTTCTTC,CASSLTGTVSYNEQFF
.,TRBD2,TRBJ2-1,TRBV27,TGTGCCAGCAGTTTATTCCCTAGCGGCTACAATGAGCAGTTCTTC,CASSLFPSGYNEQFF
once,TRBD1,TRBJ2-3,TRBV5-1,TGCGCCAGCAGCTTCAGGACAGGGTATACAGATACGCAGTATTTT,CASSFRTGYTDTQYF
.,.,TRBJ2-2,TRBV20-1,TGCAGTGCTAGTCCTGGACTTAACACCGGGGAGCTGTTTTTT,CSASPGLNTGELFF
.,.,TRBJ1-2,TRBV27,TGTGCCAGCAGTGCCAACCTTCAGGCGCGTGGCTATGGCTACACCTTC,CASSANLQARGYGYTF
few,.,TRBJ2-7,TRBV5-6,TGTGCCAGCAGCTCCATACTAGCTACTACTACTGGGGAGCAGTACTTC,CASSSILATTTGEQYF
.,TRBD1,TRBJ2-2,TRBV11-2,TGTGCCAGCAGCCTCAGGGGGCGCGACACCGGGGAGCTGTTTTTT,CASSLRGRDTGELFF
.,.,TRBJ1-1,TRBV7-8,TGTGCCAGCAGCTTTAACAGGGACACTGAAGCTTTCTTT,CASSFNRDTEAFF
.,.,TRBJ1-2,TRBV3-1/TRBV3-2,TGTGCCAGCAGCCAAGATGTGACAGGTGGAGGCTACACCTTC,CASSQDVTGGGYTF
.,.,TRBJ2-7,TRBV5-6,TGTGCCAGCAGCTTGGTTCAGGGGCCCTACGAGCAGTACTTC,CASSLVQGPYEQYF
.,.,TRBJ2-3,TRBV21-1,TGTGCCAGCAGCCCCTGGGCCCTTAGCACAGATACGCAGTATTTT,CASSPWALSTDTQYF
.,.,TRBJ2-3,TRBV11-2,TGTGCCAGCAGCTCCCCCGACTACCGAAAATCCACAGATACGCAGTATTTT,CASSSPDYRKSTDTQYF
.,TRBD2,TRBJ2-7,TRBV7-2,TGTGCCAGCAGCATCAGCGGGGGGTCCTACGAGCAGTACTTC,CASSISGGSYEQYF
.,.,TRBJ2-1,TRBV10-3,TGTGCCATCAGTCCCCAGAAGAATGAGCAGTTCTTC,CAISPQKNEQFF
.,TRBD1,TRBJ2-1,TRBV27,TGTGCCAGCAGTTACTCCGGGACAGCCCCTGGGGAGCAGTTCTTC,CASSYSGTAPGEQFF
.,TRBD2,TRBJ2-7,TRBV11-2,TGTGCCAGCAGCCCCGGGCTAGCGGGGGGGCAGGCCGAGCAGTACTTC,CASSPGLAGGQAEQYF
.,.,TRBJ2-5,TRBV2,TGTGCCAGCAGTGCGCCGTTTACAGGGTCCCAAGAGACCCAGTACTTC,CASSAPFTGSQETQYF
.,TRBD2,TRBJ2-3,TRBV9,TGTGCCAGCAGCCCAGCCTTACTAGCGGGAGGGGTCGCAGATACGCAGTATTTT,CASSPALLAGGVADTQYF
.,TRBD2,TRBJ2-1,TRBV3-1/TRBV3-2,TGTGCCAGCAGCCCGTTAGCGGGGGGTGAGCAGTTCTTC,CASSPLAGGEQFF
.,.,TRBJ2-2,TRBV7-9,TGTGCCGGATTACCCGGGAACAGAGACACCGGGGAGCTGTTTTTT,CAGLPGNRDTGELFF
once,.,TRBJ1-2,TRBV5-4,TGTGCCAGCAGCCCGGGGGGCTTGGACTATGGCTACACCTTC,CASSPGGLDYGYTF
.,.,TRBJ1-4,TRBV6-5,TGTGCCAGCAGGGACCCACAGGGCAATAATGAAAAACTGTTTTTT,CASRDPQGNNEKLFF
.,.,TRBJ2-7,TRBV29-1,TGCAGCGTGCACAGGTCGAGCGAGCAGTACTTC,CSVHRSSEQYF
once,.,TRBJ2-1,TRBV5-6,TGTGCCAGCAGCTTGAAGGTTCCGTACGCGGCCTACAATGAGCAGTTCTTC,CASSLKVPYAAYNEQFF
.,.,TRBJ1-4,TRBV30,TGTGCCTGGAGTCCCGCGGGTCATGAAAAACTGTTTTTT,CAWSPAGHEKLFF
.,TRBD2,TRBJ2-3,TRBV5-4,TGTGCCAGCAGCACCGGGACTACCGGCACAGATACGCAGTATTTT,CASSTGTTGTDTQYF